This T cell receptor beta chain was captured by sequencing in a study of shared clonotypes between healthy human individuals. A CD45RA-negative memory subset and a CD45RA+ naive subset were separated from the CD4+ cells. Assay used: immunoSEQ multiplex PCR; TCRdb lists only in-frame clones, some missing. The top ten hold 0.36% of the sample, which has some 2,500,000 clones, 93% seen once. From germline, CDR1 is SGHRS and CDR2 YFSETQ. V dropped 1 base and J dropped 7; count of bases not matched to a gene: 6. This CDR3 comprises 15 residues. V is TRBV5-1 and J is TRBJ2-1; 9 positions agree with TRBD2. The sequencing input was naive CD4+ T cells from PBMCs. Subset of the sample: CD45RA+ positively selected. The receptor was derived from a man between 18 and 29 years old in good health. Some clones in this sample may be carry-over from other donors' samples. The DNA of the CDR3 is TGCGCCAGCAGCTTGTTTGCGGGAGGGCAGAATGAGCAGTTCTTC. Encoded protein: CASSLFAGGQNEQFF.